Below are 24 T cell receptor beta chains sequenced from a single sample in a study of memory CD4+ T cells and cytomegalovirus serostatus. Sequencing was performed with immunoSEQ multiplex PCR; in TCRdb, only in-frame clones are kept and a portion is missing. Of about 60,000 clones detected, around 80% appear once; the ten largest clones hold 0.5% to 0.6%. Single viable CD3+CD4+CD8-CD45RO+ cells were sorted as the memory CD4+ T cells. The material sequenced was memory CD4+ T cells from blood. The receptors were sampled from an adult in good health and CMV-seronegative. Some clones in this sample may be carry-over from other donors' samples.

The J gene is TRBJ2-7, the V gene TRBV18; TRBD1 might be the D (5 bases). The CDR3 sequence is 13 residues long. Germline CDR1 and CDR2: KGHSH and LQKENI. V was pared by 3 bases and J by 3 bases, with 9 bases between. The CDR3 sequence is CASSPQQGYEQYF. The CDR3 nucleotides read TGTGCCAGCTCACCCCAGCAGGGCTACGAGCAGTACTTC.

This CDR3 is CASSRTRRSYEQYF. Here the CDR3 DNA reads TGTGCCAGTAGTAGGACTAGGCGATCCTACGAGCAGTACTTC. The chain couples TRBV19 to TRBJ2-7; 7 bases are a match to TRBD2. CDR3 length equals 14 residues. Germline V gene lookup returns CDR1 LNHDA and CDR2 SQIVND (reference sequence). Losses at the gene ends were 4 bases for V and 1 base for J; bases not matched to a gene: 4.

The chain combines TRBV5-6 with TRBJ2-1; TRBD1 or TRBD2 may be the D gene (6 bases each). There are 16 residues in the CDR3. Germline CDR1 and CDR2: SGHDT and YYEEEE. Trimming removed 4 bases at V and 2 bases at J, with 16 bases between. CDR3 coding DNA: TGTGCCAGCAGCCCTCTAGGAGGGGGGACCTACAATGAGCAGTTCTTC. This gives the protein CASSPLGGGTYNEQFF.

For the CDR3, the DNA is TGTGCCAGCAGCGGGGGACATCCCAATGAAAAACTGTTTTTT. Translated, it gives CASSGGHPNEKLFF. The V and J genes are TRBV5-4 and TRBJ1-4, with a possible D match to TRBD1 (6 bases). Trimming removed 4 bases at V and 5 bases at J, with 12 bases between. The CDR3 covers 14 residues. Germline V gene data show CDR1 as SGHNT and CDR2 as YYREEE (reference sequence).

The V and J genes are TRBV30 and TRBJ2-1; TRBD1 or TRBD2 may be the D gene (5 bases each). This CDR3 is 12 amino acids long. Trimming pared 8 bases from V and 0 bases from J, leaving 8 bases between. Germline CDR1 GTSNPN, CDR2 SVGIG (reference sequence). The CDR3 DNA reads TGTGCCGGGGGTCGCTCCTACAATGAGCAGTTCTTC. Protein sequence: CAGGRSYNEQFF. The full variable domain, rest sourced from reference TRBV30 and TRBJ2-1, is SQTIHQWPATLVQPVGSPLSLECTVEGTSNPNLYWYRQAAGRGLQLLFYSVGIGQISSEVPQNLSASRPQDRQFILSSKKLLLSDSGFYLCAGGRSYNEQFFGPGTRLTVL.

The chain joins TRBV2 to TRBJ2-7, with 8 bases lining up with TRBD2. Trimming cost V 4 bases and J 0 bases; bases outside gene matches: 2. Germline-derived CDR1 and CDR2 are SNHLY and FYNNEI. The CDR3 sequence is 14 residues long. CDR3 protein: CASSAGTSSYEQYF. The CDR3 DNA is TGTGCCAGCAGTGCGGGGACTAGCTCCTACGAGCAGTACTTC.

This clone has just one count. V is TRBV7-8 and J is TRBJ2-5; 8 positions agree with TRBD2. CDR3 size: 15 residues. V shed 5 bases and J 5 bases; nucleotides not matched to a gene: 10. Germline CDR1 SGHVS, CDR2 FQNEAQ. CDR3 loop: CASSLSAGGRETQYF. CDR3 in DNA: TGTGCCAGCAGCCTTTCGGCGGGGGGTAGGGAGACCCAGTACTTC. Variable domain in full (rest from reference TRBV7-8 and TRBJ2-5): GAGVSQSPRYKVAKRGQDVALRCDPISGHVSLFWYQQALGQGPEFLTYFQNEAQLDKSGLPSDRFFAERPEGSVSTLKIQRTQQEDSAVYLCASSLSAGGRETQYFGPGTRLLVL.

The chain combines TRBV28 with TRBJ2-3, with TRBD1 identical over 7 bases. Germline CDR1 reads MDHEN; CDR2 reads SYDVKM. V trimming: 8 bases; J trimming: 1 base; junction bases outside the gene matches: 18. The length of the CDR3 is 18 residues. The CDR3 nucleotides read TGTGCCAGCCGCCAGCCTGGTGAAGGGGGCGTCGGCACAGATACGCAGTATTTT. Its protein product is CASRQPGEGGVGTDTQYF.

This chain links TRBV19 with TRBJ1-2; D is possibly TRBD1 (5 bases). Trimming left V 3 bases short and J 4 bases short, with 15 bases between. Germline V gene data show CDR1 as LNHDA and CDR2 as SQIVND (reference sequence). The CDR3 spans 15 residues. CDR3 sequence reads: CASSIGRRGRYGYTF. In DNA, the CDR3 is TGTGCCAGTAGTATCGGGAGGCGGGGACGCTATGGCTACACCTTC.

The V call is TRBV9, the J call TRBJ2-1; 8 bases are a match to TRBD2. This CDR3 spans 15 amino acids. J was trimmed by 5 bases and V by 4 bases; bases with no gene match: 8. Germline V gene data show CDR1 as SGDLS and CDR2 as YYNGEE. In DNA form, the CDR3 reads TGTGCCAGCAGCCTGATTAGCGGGGCCAACAATGAGCAGTTCTTC. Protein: CASSLISGANNEQFF.

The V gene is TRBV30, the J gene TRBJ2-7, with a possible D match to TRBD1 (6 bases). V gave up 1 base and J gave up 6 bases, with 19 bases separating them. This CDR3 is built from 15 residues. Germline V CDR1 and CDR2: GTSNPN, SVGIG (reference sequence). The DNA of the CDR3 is TGTGCCTGGAGTGAGTCGGCAGGGGTTTTTGCCGAGCAGTACTTC. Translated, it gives CAWSESAGVFAEQYF.

The CDR3 loop reads CASSLVRFPGETQYF. CDR3 sequence (DNA): TGTGCCAGCAGCTTAGTAAGGTTCCCGGGAGAGACCCAGTACTTC. The rearrangement joins TRBV7-2 to TRBJ2-5; no firm D call. CDR1 SGHTA and CDR2 FQGNSA come from the germline V gene. V lost 1 base to trimming and J lost 4 bases, with 13 bases between them. The CDR3 consists of 15 residues.

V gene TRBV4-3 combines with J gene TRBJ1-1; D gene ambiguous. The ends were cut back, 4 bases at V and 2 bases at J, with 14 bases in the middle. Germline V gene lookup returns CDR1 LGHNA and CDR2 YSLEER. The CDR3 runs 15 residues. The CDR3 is CASSPGRHSNTEAFF. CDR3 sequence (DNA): TGCGCCAGCAGCCCTGGTCGGCATTCTAACACTGAAGCTTTCTTT.

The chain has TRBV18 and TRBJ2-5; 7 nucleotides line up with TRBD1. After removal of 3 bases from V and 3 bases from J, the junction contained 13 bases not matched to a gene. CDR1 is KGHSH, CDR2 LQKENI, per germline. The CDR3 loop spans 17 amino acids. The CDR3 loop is CASSPNQRDSRKETQYF. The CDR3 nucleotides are TGTGCCAGCTCACCGAATCAAAGGGACAGTAGAAAAGAGACCCAGTACTTC. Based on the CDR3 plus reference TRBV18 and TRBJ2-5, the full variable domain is NAGVMQNPRHLVRRRGQEARLRCSPMKGHSHVYWYRQLPEEGLKFMVYLQKENIIDESGMPKERFSAEFPKEGPSILRIQQVVRGDSAAYFCASSPNQRDSRKETQYFGPGTRLLVL.

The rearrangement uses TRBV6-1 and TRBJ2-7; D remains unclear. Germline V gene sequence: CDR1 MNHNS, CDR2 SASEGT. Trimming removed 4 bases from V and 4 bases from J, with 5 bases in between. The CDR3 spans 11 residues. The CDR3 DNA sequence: TGTGCCAGCAGTGCCAGATACGAGCAGTACTTC. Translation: CASSARYEQYF.

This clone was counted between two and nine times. The CDR3 sequence: CASSTTGDSGNTIYF. DNA of the CDR3: TGTGCCAGTAGTACGACAGGGGACTCTGGAAACACCATATATTTT. The chain joins TRBV19 to TRBJ1-3; TRBD1 matches at 8 bases. Unmatched junction bases numbered 2, after V lost 4 bases and J lost 0 bases. The CDR3 length is 15 residues. The germline V gene has CDR1 LNHDA and CDR2 SQIVND (reference sequence).

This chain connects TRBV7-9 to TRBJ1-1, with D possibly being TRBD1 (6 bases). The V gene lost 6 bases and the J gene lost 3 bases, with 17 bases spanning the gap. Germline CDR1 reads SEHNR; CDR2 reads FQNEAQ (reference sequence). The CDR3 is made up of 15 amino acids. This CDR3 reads CASSGGRTLHTEAFF. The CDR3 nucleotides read TGTGCCAGCAGTGGGGGGCGGACCCTGCACACTGAAGCTTTCTTT.

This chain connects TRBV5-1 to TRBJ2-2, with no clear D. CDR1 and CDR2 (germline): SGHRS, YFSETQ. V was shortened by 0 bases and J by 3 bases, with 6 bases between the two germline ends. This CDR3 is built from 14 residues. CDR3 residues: CASSLDTYTGELFF. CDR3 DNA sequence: TGCGCCAGCAGCTTGGATACCTACACCGGGGAGCTGTTTTTT.

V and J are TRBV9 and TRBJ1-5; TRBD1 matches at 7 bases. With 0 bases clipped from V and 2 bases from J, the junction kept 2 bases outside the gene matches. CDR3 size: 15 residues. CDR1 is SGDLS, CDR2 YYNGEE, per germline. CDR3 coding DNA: TGTGCCAGCAGCGTAGGAGGACAGGGCAATCAGCCCCAGCATTTT. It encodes CASSVGGQGNQPQHF.

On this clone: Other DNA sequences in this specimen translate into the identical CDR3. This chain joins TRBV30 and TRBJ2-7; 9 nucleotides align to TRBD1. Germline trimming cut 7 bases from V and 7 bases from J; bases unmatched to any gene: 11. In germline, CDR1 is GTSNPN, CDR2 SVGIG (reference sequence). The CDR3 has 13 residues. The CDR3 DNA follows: TGTGCCTACTCGGACAGGGGCGAAGGTGAGCAGTACTTC. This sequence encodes CAYSDRGEGEQYF.

The CDR3 is CASSLSSGGTYEQYF. The CDR3 coding sequence is TGTGCCAGCAGTTTATCTTCAGGGGGAACCTACGAGCAGTACTTC. The chain links TRBV27 to TRBJ2-7; 7 nucleotides align to TRBD1. Trimming cost V 0 bases and J 2 bases; bases outside gene matches: 4. The CDR3 extends over 15 amino acids. CDR1 and CDR2 (germline): MNHEY, SMNVEV (reference sequence).

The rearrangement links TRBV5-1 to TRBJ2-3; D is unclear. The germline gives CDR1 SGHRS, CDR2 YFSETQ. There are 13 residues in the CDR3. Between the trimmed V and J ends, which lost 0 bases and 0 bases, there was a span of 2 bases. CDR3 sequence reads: CASSLESTDTQYF. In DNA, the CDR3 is TGCGCCAGCAGCTTGGAGAGCACAGATACGCAGTATTTT.

This CDR3 reads CSVGRNTAETQYF. For the CDR3, the DNA is TGCAGCGTTGGCCGAAACACCGCCGAGACCCAGTACTTC. The chain has TRBV29-1 and TRBJ2-5; D remains unclear. Germline CDR1 is SQVTM and CDR2 is ANQGSEA. This CDR3 has 13 amino acids. Between the trimmed V and J ends, which lost 4 bases and 5 bases, there was a span of 14 bases.

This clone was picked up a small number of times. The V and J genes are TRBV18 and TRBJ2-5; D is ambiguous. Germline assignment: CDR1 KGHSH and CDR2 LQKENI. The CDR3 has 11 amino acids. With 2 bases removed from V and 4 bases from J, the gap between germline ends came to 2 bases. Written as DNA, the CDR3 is TGTGCCAGCTCACCAGGAGAGACCCAGTACTTC. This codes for CASSPGETQYF.